This passage covers 20 T cell receptor beta chains from one sample sequenced in a study of blood T cells in healthy people across ages (dated by TCRdb to between 2014 and 2017). The library was prepared using 5' RACE. Reads for this sample came from an Illumina HiSeq 2500. The second PCR ran for about 6 to 12 cycles and used a J-beta primer mix along with a sample-barcoded 5' primer. The public reads were run again by TCRdb, first through fastp at Q25 and then through MiXCR, and only productive beta chains were kept. CDR3 protein sequences are deduplicated, and each keeps its most common genes and DNA. This sample comprises hundreds of thousands of distinct CDR3 sequences, 24% of them detected only once. The ten biggest clones cover 8.5% to 9.5% of the sample. These records were also assigned to another study, of T cells of mothers and their children.

Sequencing was carried out using blood. These receptors were obtained from a boy younger than 18 in good health.

This rearrangement joins TRBV28 to TRBJ2-1, with TRBD2 identical over 9 bases. The better agreement between TRBJ2-7 and the DNA end casts doubt on the J call. Germline assignment: CDR1 MDHEN and CDR2 SYDVKM. The CDR3 is 15 amino acids. The CDR3 protein is CASRDPRLADYEQYF. The CDR3 nucleotides read TGTGCCAGCAGGGATCCGCGACTAGCGGACTACGAGCAGTACTTC.

The J gene is TRBJ2-3, the V gene TRBV28; the match to TRBD1 covers 8 bases. Germline V gene data show CDR1 as MDHEN and CDR2 as SYDVKM. The CDR3 extends over 16 amino acids. With 2 bases clipped from V and 2 bases from J, the junction kept 6 bases outside the gene matches. The CDR3 loop reads CASSLMQGAFTDTQYF. CDR3 DNA sequence: TGTGCCAGCAGTTTAATGCAGGGGGCTTTCACAGATACGCAGTATTTT.

CDR3 sequence (DNA): TGTGCCAGCAGCCCCACTCCGGGACTGTACTCTGGGGCCAACGTCCTGACTTTC. Residues: CASSPTPGLYSGANVLTF. V usage is TRBV7-9 and J usage is TRBJ2-6, with TRBD2 as a possible D gene (6 bases). The CDR3 has 18 residues. Germline CDR1 reads SEHNR; CDR2 reads FQNEAQ (reference sequence). Trimming removed 5 bases at V and 0 bases at J, with 17 bases between.

About this clonotype: A read error may account for a junction end that differs from germline. The chain joins TRBV7-8 to TRBJ2-5; the D call may be TRBD1 or TRBD2 (5 bases each). The last part of the DNA fits TRBJ2-1 better; the J call may be wrong. Germline CDR1 reads SGHVS; CDR2 reads FQNEAQ. The CDR3 is 22 amino acids. This CDR3 is CVSSSGRVRRPDGGPKGHEQFF. CDR3 coding DNA: TGTGTCAGCAGCTCGGGCAGGGTTCGTCGGCCAGACGGCGGGCCTAAGGGGCATGAGCAGTTCTTC.

The chain has TRBV7-9 and TRBJ2-7, with 7 bases that match TRBD1. Germline V gene lookup returns CDR1 SEHNR and CDR2 FQNEAQ (reference sequence). The CDR3 is made up of 12 amino acids. Trimming cost V 8 bases and J 3 bases; bases outside gene matches: 4. The DNA for the CDR3 is TGTGCCAGCCAACGACAGGGCTACGAGCAGTACTTC. Translation gives CASQRQGYEQYF.

The table lists this clonotype with a few counts. The J gene is TRBJ2-7, the V gene TRBV20-1; D is undetermined. This CDR3 has 14 amino acids. Germline lookup yields CDR1 DFQATT and CDR2 SNEGSKA (reference sequence). Trimming stripped 2 bases from V and 5 bases from J, with 16 bases between. The CDR3 reads CSARSPAGSNEQYF. The CDR3 DNA reads TGCAGTGCTAGATCACCCGCCGGGTCGAACGAGCAGTACTTC.

The chain joins TRBV11-1 to TRBJ2-1; D is ambiguous. V was trimmed by 4 bases and J by 4 bases, leaving 32 bases between them. The CDR3 sequence is 21 residues long. Germline-derived CDR1 and CDR2 are SGHAT and FQDESV (reference sequence). The CDR3, as DNA: TGTGCCAGCAGCTCAGGCCCAAGGTTCATAGATAGAACGGAGTTGTACAATGAGCAGTTCTTC. Encoded protein: CASSSGPRFIDRTELYNEQFF.

About this clonotype: At one end, the junction sequence differs from germline, possibly due to a read error. The chain couples TRBV6-6 to TRBJ1-1, with D possibly TRBD1 on 6 matching bases. CDR1 MNHNY and CDR2 SVGAGI come from the germline V gene (reference sequence). The CDR3 contains 12 residues. CDR3 sequence reads: CASRISGAEALF. For the CDR3, the DNA is TGTGCCAGCAGAATTTCGGGGGCTGAAGCTCTCTTT.

The chain links TRBV29-1 to TRBJ2-5; no firm D call. The J call may be incorrect, as the DNA end agrees better with TRBJ2-1. The CDR3 spans 13 residues. In germline, CDR1 is SQVTM, CDR2 ANQGSEA. The CDR3 DNA reads as TGCAGCGTTGAACATGGCAATTACAATGAGCAGTTCTTC. This encodes CSVEHGNYNEQFF.

A few counts support this clonotype. This chain connects TRBV9 to TRBJ2-5; the D gene is possibly TRBD2 (6 bases). This CDR3 has 14 amino acids. The germline CDR1 and CDR2 sequences are SGDLS and YYNGEE. Deletions cut 0 bases from V and 5 bases from J, with 11 bases between. The CDR3 DNA sequence: TGTGCCAGCAGCGTAGGGGACTGGGATGAGACCCAGTACTTC. Protein sequence: CASSVGDWDETQYF.

The chain is built from TRBV4-1 and TRBJ2-5, with TRBD2 matching 11 bases. The end of the DNA fits TRBJ2-7 better, so the J call may be wrong. CDR1 and CDR2 from the germline V gene are MGHRA and YSYEKL. The CDR3 runs to 17 residues. The CDR3 DNA reads TGCGCCAGCAGCCAAGTAGGGACTAGCGGCCCAACCTACGAGCAGTACTTC. Protein: CASSQVGTSGPTYEQYF.

This clonotype has a handful of counts. The chain uses TRBV5-1 and TRBJ1-2; a possible D gene is TRBD1 (5 bases). The V end was cut by 1 base, the J end by 3 bases, with 16 bases between. Germline CDR1 SGHRS, CDR2 YFSETQ. The CDR3 extends over 16 amino acids. CDR3: CASSLNRGERDYGYTF. In DNA, the CDR3 is TGCGCCAGCAGCTTGAATAGGGGCGAGAGGGACTATGGCTACACCTTC.

The CDR3 DNA reads as TGTGCCAGCAGCCACAGGGTCCAGCAATACAATGAGCAGTTCTTC. Its protein product is CASSHRVQQYNEQFF. The rearrangement uses TRBV7-2 and TRBJ2-1; possibly TRBD1 for D (6 bases). V lost 5 bases and J lost 4, with 15 bases in between. Germline CDR1 and CDR2: SGHTA and FQGNSA. This CDR3 comprises 15 residues. Full variable domain (outside the CDR3, taken from reference TRBV7-2 and TRBJ2-1): GAGVSQSPSNKVTEKGKDVELRCDPISGHTALYWYRQSLGQGLEFLIYFQGNSAPDKSGLPSDRFSAERTGGSVSTLTIQRTQQEDSAVYLCASSHRVQQYNEQFFGPGTRLTVL.

This clonotype was observed a handful of times. The genes are TRBV12-3 or TRBV12-4 and TRBJ1-2; 9 bases are a match to TRBD1. With 7 bases clipped from V and 7 bases from J, the junction kept 10 bases outside the gene matches. CDR3 size: 14 residues. The CDR3: CASMDRGFFSGYTF. Written as DNA, the CDR3 is TGTGCCAGCATGGACAGGGGTTTCTTCTCTGGCTACACCTTC.

This clonotype showed up just a few times. The chain combines TRBV9 with TRBJ1-4, with a tentative D call TRBD1 (5 bases). V was trimmed by 4 bases and J by 1 base, leaving 14 bases between them. CDR3 length: 16 amino acids. Germline V gene sequence: CDR1 SGDLS, CDR2 YYNGEE. This chain's CDR3 is CASSPQPGGTNEKLFF. The CDR3 coding sequence is TGTGCCAGCAGCCCGCAACCCGGGGGAACTAATGAAAAACTGTTTTTT. Drawing the rest from reference TRBV9 and TRBJ1-4, the complete variable domain is DSGVTQTPKHLITATGQRVTLRCSPRSGDLSVYWYQQSLDQGLQFLIQYYNGEERAKGNILERFSAQQFPDLHSELNLSSLELGDSALYFCASSPQPGGTNEKLFFGSGTQLSVL.

This chain connects TRBV20-1 to TRBJ1-1; no clear D gene. V was cut by 0 bases and J by 8 bases, with 16 bases left in between. The germline V gene has CDR1 DFQATT and CDR2 SNEGSKA (reference sequence). The CDR3 has 14 residues. This CDR3 is CSARDFRSHREAFF. CDR3 DNA: TGCAGTGCTAGAGATTTCAGGAGCCATAGGGAAGCTTTCTTT.

The chain is built from TRBV20-1 and TRBJ2-7; weak D call: TRBD1 (5 bases). Germline V gene data show CDR1 as DFQATT and CDR2 as SNEGSKA (reference sequence). Between the trimmed V and J ends, which lost 6 bases and 2 bases, there was a span of 14 bases. CDR3 size: 13 residues. The DNA of the CDR3 is TGCAGTGCCCAGGACACTGCACCCTACGAGCAGTACTTC. Translated, it gives CSAQDTAPYEQYF.

This clonotype was recorded at least ten times. J is TRBJ2-5 and V is TRBV12-3 or TRBV12-4; D is unclear. The CDR3 consists of 13 residues. Deletions cut 2 bases from V and 5 bases from J, with 9 bases between. CDR3 nucleotide sequence: TGTGCCAGCAGTTTATCTAGGCGGGAGACCCAGTACTTC. Residues: CASSLSRRETQYF.

This clonotype was counted only a few times. V is TRBV10-2 and J is TRBJ2-7, with D possibly being TRBD1 (6 bases). The ends were cut back, 10 bases at V and 4 bases at J, with 20 bases in the middle. CDR1 and CDR2 (germline): WSHSY, SAAADI. The CDR3 totals 14 residues. In DNA, the CDR3 is TGCGCCACCGGTCCCCGCCGGGACAAGTACGAGCAGTACTTC. Residues: CATGPRRDKYEQYF.

The chain links TRBV5-1 to TRBJ1-2; a weak D match, TRBD1 (6 bases). The V end was cut by 3 bases, the J end by 6 bases, with 12 bases between. This CDR3 spans 13 amino acids. Germline lookup yields CDR1 SGHRS and CDR2 YFSETQ. CDR3 loop: CASSSQGNHGYTF. CDR3 nucleotides: TGCGCCAGCAGCTCTCAGGGGAACCATGGCTACACCTTC.